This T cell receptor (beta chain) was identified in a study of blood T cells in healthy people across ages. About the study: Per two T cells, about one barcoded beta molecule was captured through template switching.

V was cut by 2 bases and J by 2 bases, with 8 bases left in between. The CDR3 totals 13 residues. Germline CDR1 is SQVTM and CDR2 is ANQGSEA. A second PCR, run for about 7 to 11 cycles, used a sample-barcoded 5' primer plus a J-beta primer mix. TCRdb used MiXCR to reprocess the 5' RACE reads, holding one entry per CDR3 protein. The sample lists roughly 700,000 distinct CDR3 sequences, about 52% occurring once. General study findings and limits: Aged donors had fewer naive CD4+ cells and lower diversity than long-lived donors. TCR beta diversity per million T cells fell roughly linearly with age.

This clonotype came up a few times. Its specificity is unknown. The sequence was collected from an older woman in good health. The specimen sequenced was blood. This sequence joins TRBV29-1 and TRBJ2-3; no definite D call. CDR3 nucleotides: TGCAGCGTTGAACCCCAATCCACAGATACGCAGTATTTT. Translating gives CSVEPQSTDTQYF.